The present entry profiles one TCR beta chain with its context. Its antigen is unidentified. Data came from immunoSEQ multiplex PCR; TCRdb stores just in-frame clones and leaves some out. The sample consists of about 2.2 million clones, around 93% of them appearing once. This record belongs to a study of shared clonotypes between healthy human individuals. Study-level background: A few men and a couple of women, aged 18 to 49, were donors.

Study-wide results and limits: In general, naive subsets displayed greater estimated richness than memory subsets did.

The CDR3 runs to 16 residues. Germline loops: CDR1 LNHNV, CDR2 YYDKDF (reference sequence). Trimming cost V 0 bases and J 5 bases, with 16 bases left between them. The naive CD8 subset, CD45RO-negative cells positively selected for CCR7, excluded terminally differentiated effector memory CD45RA+ cells. The sample taken for sequencing was naive CD8+ T cells from PBMCs. This clonotype originated in a young man in good health. Some clones in this sample may be carry-over from other donors' samples. This sequence joins TRBV15 and TRBJ1-1; possible D gene TRBD1, 5 bases. The CDR3 region is CATSRDKGPPPTEAFF. In DNA form, the CDR3 reads TGTGCCACCAGCAGAGATAAGGGGCCCCCGCCTACTGAAGCTTTCTTT.